This T cell receptor (beta chain) originates from a study of T cells in Graves' hyperthyroidism and ophthalmopathy. Overall study: Peripheral blood collection took place at initial diagnosis, before any treatment.

Template material for amplifying TCR beta CDR3 regions consisted of RNA transcripts. HTBI primers were the set used in a first-round RT-PCR of the TCR CDR3. TCRdb processed the multiplex PCR reads anew with MiXCR; each CDR3 protein has one entry. Seen here are hundreds of thousands of distinct CDR3 sequences, about 15% observed once, and the top ten hold 9.5% to 13%. Each diagnosis was grounded in clinical symptoms, serum thyroxine and TRAb, thyroid ultrasound, and orbital computed tomography. The germline CDR1 and CDR2 sequences are DFQATT and SNEGSKA (reference sequence). The CDR3 loop spans 13 amino acids. Trimming left V 0 bases short and J 6 bases short, with 12 bases between. In its sample, this clonotype was seen many times.

The chain uses TRBV20-1 and TRBJ2-7; no definite D call. Material for sequencing was blood. The receptor was derived from a woman between 18 and 30 years old with Graves' hyperthyroidism. CDR3 DNA sequence: TGCAGTGCTAGAGATCCCCAGGTTCTCGAGCAGTACTTC. It encodes CSARDPQVLEQYF.